One sample yielded the 24 T cell receptor beta chains listed below, sequenced in a study of molecular identifiers for immune sequencing clone quantification (dated by TCRdb to 2016 to 2019). The library relied on PCR. Sequenced using a NextSeq 500. TCRdb ran its own pipeline on the public reads, namely fastp trimming at Q25 and MiXCR clone calling, and kept in-frame beta chains. Rows with one shared CDR3 protein collapse into an entry with the most common genes and DNA. This sample comprises approximately 630,000 distinct CDR3 sequences, 25% of them detected only once. The ten biggest clones cover about 0.73% of the sample. The sequenced sample consisted of naive CD8+ T cells from blood, with Jurkat cell RNA spiked in. The cell subset or site label for this specimen denotes: FACS-sorted CD8+CD4-CCR7+CD45RA+ naive T cells. The receptors were gathered from a human donor in good health. Some libraries in this study had Jurkat cell RNA spiked in.

With respect to this clonotype: A much larger clonotype is one base distant, so this may be a read error. J is TRBJ2-5 and V is TRBV12-3 or TRBV12-4; maybe TRBD2 (6 bases). V lost 5 bases, J lost 10 bases, and 17 bases lay in between. The CDR3 contains 13 residues. CDR3 in amino acids: CASSVGQGGIQYF. DNA for the CDR3: TGTGCCAGCAGTGTTGGGCAGGGCGGGATCCAGTACTTC.

V and J are TRBV7-9 and TRBJ2-3; 8 bases are a match to TRBD1. The CDR3 covers 17 residues. The V gene end was trimmed by 8 bases and the J gene end by 2 bases; junction bases not matched to a gene: 15. CDR1 is SEHNR, CDR2 FQNEAQ, per germline (reference sequence). The DNA of the CDR3 is TGTGCCAGCCAGCCCGCGACAGGGGATTGGGACACAGATACGCAGTATTTT. Its translation is CASQPATGDWDTDTQYF.

A remark on this clonotype: This may come from a read error, since a much larger clone is one base off. The chain couples TRBV20-1 to TRBJ2-7; 8 bases are shared with TRBD1. The CDR3 totals 15 residues. Germline lookup yields CDR1 DFQATT and CDR2 SNEGSKA (reference sequence). CDR3 in DNA: TGCGGTGCTAGAGACTCGACAGGGGTGCCCTACGAGCAGTACTTC. Translation: CGARDSTGVPYEQYF.

The CDR3 DNA sequence: TGCAGTACTCCCGTGTGGACAGGGGACACTGAAGCTTTCTTT. It codes for CSTPVWTGDTEAFF. V and J are TRBV20-1 and TRBJ1-1; 9 bases are shared with TRBD1. Trimming cost V 8 bases and J 3 bases; bases outside gene matches: 10. The CDR3 spans 14 residues. Per germline, CDR1 DFQATT and CDR2 SNEGSKA (reference sequence).

This clonotype was seen at least ten times. This chain connects TRBV6-5 to TRBJ2-5, with a tentative D call TRBD2 (6 bases). Deletions cut 0 bases from V and 5 bases from J, with 7 bases between. CDR3 length: 13 residues. The germline CDR1 and CDR2 sequences are MNHEY and SVGAGI. The CDR3: CASSYSGRETQYF. CDR3 bases: TGTGCCAGCAGTTACTCAGGGAGGGAGACCCAGTACTTC.

This clonotype was counted at least ten times. This chain links TRBV4-1 with TRBJ1-1, with D uncertain. Germline CDR1 is MGHRA and CDR2 is YSYEKL. The CDR3 loop spans 13 amino acids. Trimming left V 2 bases short and J 1 base short, with 5 bases between. Here the CDR3 DNA reads TGCGCCAGCAGCCAACAGCCGAACACTGAAGCTTTCTTT. The encoded protein is CASSQQPNTEAFF.

The chain is built from TRBV19 and TRBJ2-2; 8 nucleotides align to TRBD2. This CDR3 is 16 amino acids long. V was clipped by 4 bases and J by 6 bases; unmatched bases: 10. Germline lookup yields CDR1 LNHDA and CDR2 SQIVND (reference sequence). In DNA, the CDR3 is TGTGCCAGTAGTACTGGGACTAGAGGGGCGGCCGGGGAGCTGTTTTTT. The encoded protein is CASSTGTRGAAGELFF.

The chain joins TRBV28 to TRBJ2-7, with D uncertain. From germline, CDR1 is MDHEN and CDR2 SYDVKM. There are 12 residues in the CDR3. Trimming removed 3 bases at V and 6 bases at J, with 9 bases between. The CDR3: CASSFPGCEQYF. The CDR3 bases are TGTGCCAGCAGTTTTCCTGGGTGCGAGCAGTACTTC. Based on the CDR3 plus reference TRBV28 and TRBJ2-7, the full variable domain is DVKVTQSSRYLVKRTGEKVFLECVQDMDHENMFWYRQDPGLGLRLIYFSYDVKMKEKGDIPEGYSVSREKKERFSLILESASTNQTSMYLCASSFPGCEQYFGPGTRLTVT.

Remarks on this clonotype: The CDR3 ends on some other residue instead of the conserved phenylalanine or tryptophan, so this is likely a read error. The chain employs TRBV12-3 or TRBV12-4 and TRBJ1-5; D perhaps matches TRBD1 (5 bases). This CDR3 is 12 amino acids long. Trimming removed 7 bases at V and 9 bases at J, with 13 bases between. CDR3 in amino acids: CASMTVAPPQHL. In nucleotides, the CDR3 is TGTGCCAGCATGACAGTGGCCCCGCCCCAGCATTTA.

Points on this clonotype: A much more abundant neighbour one base away suggests this may be a read error. V and J are TRBV5-1 and TRBJ2-2, with D perhaps TRBD2 (6 bases). Germline values: CDR1 SGHRS, CDR2 YFSETQ. The CDR3 spans 16 residues. The V end lost 4 bases, the J end lost 4 bases, and 17 bases lay between the germline ends. This chain's CDR3 is CASSPLMGRGTGELFF. CDR3 sequence (DNA): TGCGCCAGCAGCCCACTCATGGGGCGGGGCACCGGGGAGCTGTTTTTT.

This clonotype was counted ten times or more. This sequence joins TRBV6-5 and TRBJ1-1; the match to TRBD1 covers 9 bases. Germline-derived CDR1 and CDR2 are MNHEY and SVGAGI. Trimming at V came to 0 bases and at J to 4 bases, leaving 3 bases not matched to a gene. The CDR3 contains 15 residues. CDR3 DNA: TGTGCCAGCAGTTACTCCATGACAGGGGGCACTGAAGCTTTCTTT. This gives the protein CASSYSMTGGTEAFF.

At least ten counts were recorded for this clonotype. The chain uses TRBV24-1 and TRBJ1-5; D call uncertain. The V gene lost 12 bases and the J gene lost 7 bases, with 3 bases spanning the gap. CDR3 size: 8 residues. CDR1 and CDR2 from the germline V gene are KGHDR and SFDVKD. CDR3 amino acids: CAQQPQHF. As DNA, the CDR3 is TGTGCCCAACAGCCCCAGCATTTT.

This chain uses TRBV20-1 with TRBJ2-1; D might be TRBD1 (6 bases). Germline assignment: CDR1 DFQATT and CDR2 SNEGSKA (reference sequence). This CDR3 contains 15 residues. The V end was cut by 1 base, the J end by 3 bases, with 13 bases between. The CDR3 here is CSARGAGTNYNEQFF. CDR3 bases: TGCAGTGCTAGAGGGGCCGGGACAAACTACAATGAGCAGTTCTTC.

V is TRBV7-9 and J is TRBJ2-2, with D perhaps TRBD1 or TRBD2 (5 bases each). The CDR3 has 16 amino acids. Germline values: CDR1 SEHNR, CDR2 FQNEAQ (reference sequence). Trimming took 1 base from V and 5 from J, leaving 14 bases between them. The CDR3 DNA follows: TGTGCCAGCAGCTTAGTAGAACAGGAGCGGACCGGGGAGCTGTTTTTT. Protein sequence: CASSLVEQERTGELFF. Full variable domain (remainder filled in from reference TRBV7-9 and TRBJ2-2): DTGVSQNPRHKITKRGQNVTFRCDPISEHNRLYWYRQTLGQGPEFLTYFQNEAQLEKSRLLSDRFSAERPKGSFSTLEIQRTEQGDSAMYLCASSLVEQERTGELFFGEGSRLTVL.

As concerns this clonotype: The conserved closing phenylalanine or tryptophan is absent in this CDR3, likely reflecting a read error. This chain joins TRBV13 and TRBJ2-5, with 8 bases matching TRBD2. The V and J ends lost 4 bases and 1 base, in that order; junction bases with no gene match: 17. The germline V gene encodes CDR1 PRHDT and CDR2 FYEKMQ (reference sequence). CDR3 length: 19 residues. The CDR3 is CASSSNRASGGDLQETQYS. The CDR3 region has the DNA TGTGCCAGCAGCTCGAACCGAGCAAGCGGGGGTGACCTCCAAGAGACCCAGTACTCC.

This clonotype was counted a few times. This rearrangement joins TRBV2 to TRBJ2-3; the D gene is possibly TRBD2 (5 bases). Trimming left V 7 bases short and J 13 bases short, with 24 bases between. In germline, CDR1 is SNHLY, CDR2 FYNNEI. The CDR3 consists of 14 residues. In nucleotides, the CDR3 is TGTGCCAGCATGGGAAGCAGCGGATCTCGTTCGAAGTATTTT. As protein: CASMGSSGSRSKYF.

A note on this clonotype: It may be a read error: a sequence one base away is much more abundant. The V gene is TRBV28, the J gene TRBJ1-1; 7 positions match TRBD1. Germline V CDR1 and CDR2: MDHEN, SYDVKM. The CDR3 runs 16 residues. The DNA for the CDR3 is TGTGCCGGCAGTTTACCAAGTGACAGGGCTTCTTCTGAGGCTTTCTTT. It yields the protein CAGSLPSDRASSEAFF.

This clonotype has only one observation. Since a much larger clone is just one base distant, this may be a read error. V usage is TRBV7-9 and J usage is TRBJ2-2, with D perhaps given as TRBD1 or TRBD2 (5 bases each). Germline CDR1 is SEHNR and CDR2 is FQNEAQ (reference sequence). Trimming removed 8 bases at V and 3 bases at J, with 10 bases between. The CDR3 length is 13 residues. The DNA of the CDR3 is TGTGCCAGCTCTGGGGGAGACACCGGGGAGCTGTTTTTT. Translated: CASSGGDTGELFF.

This clonotype has a count of ten or more. This chain connects TRBV7-9 to TRBJ1-1; D may be TRBD1 (6 bases). The CDR3 length is 14 residues. The germline gives CDR1 SEHNR, CDR2 FQNEAQ (reference sequence). V gave up 5 bases and J gave up 7 bases, with 17 bases separating them. CDR3 bases: TGTGCCAGCAGCCCCGACAGGACTTTTATTGAAGCTTTCTTT. Encoded protein: CASSPDRTFIEAFF.

This clonotype was counted ten times or more. The chain carries TRBV27 and TRBJ2-7; 14 bases align to TRBD2. V shed 10 bases, J shed 2 bases, and the junction held 7 bases outside the gene matches. CDR3 size: 15 residues. Germline CDR1 MNHEY, CDR2 SMNVEV (reference sequence). CDR3 protein: CATRLAGGMTYEQYF. The CDR3 bases are TGTGCCACCAGACTAGCGGGAGGGATGACCTACGAGCAGTACTTC.

Ten or more counts support this clonotype. This chain connects TRBV5-1 to TRBJ1-1; tentatively, D is TRBD1 (5 bases). Trimming pared 2 bases from V and 6 bases from J, leaving 14 bases between. CDR3 length: 14 amino acids. Germline assignment: CDR1 SGHRS and CDR2 YFSETQ. Here the CDR3 DNA reads TGCGCCAGCAGCTTATCGGCCTCAGGGCCTGAAGCTTTCTTT. As protein: CASSLSASGPEAFF.

This clonotype has at least ten counts. The rearrangement links TRBV7-9 to TRBJ1-1, with D uncertain. V was trimmed by 1 base and J by 9 bases, leaving 9 bases between them. This CDR3 contains 12 residues. Germline V gene lookup returns CDR1 SEHNR and CDR2 FQNEAQ (reference sequence). CDR3 residues: CASSLDPWKAFF. The CDR3 DNA is TGTGCCAGCAGCTTAGACCCGTGGAAAGCTTTCTTT.

The chain couples TRBV19 to TRBJ1-2; 11 nucleotides agree with TRBD1. CDR1 and CDR2 from the germline V gene are LNHDA and SQIVND (reference sequence). The trim removed 4 bases at V and 7 bases at J, leaving 8 bases unmatched. The CDR3 totals 15 residues. The DNA for the CDR3 is TGTGCCAGTAGTACCGGACAGGGGGCCCTTAGTGGCTACACCTTC. This translates into CASSTGQGALSGYTF.

There are many counts of this clonotype. This chain links TRBV4-3 with TRBJ2-7; TRBD2 is a possible D gene (6 bases). The CDR3 is 16 amino acids. Looked up from germline, CDR1 is LGHNA and CDR2 is YSLEER. Trimming left V 3 bases short and J 7 bases short, with 22 bases between. The CDR3 nucleotides are TGCGCCAGCAGCCAGACACCCGTCTGGGGGGAAGGGGAGCAGTACTTC. Translation: CASSQTPVWGEGEQYF.